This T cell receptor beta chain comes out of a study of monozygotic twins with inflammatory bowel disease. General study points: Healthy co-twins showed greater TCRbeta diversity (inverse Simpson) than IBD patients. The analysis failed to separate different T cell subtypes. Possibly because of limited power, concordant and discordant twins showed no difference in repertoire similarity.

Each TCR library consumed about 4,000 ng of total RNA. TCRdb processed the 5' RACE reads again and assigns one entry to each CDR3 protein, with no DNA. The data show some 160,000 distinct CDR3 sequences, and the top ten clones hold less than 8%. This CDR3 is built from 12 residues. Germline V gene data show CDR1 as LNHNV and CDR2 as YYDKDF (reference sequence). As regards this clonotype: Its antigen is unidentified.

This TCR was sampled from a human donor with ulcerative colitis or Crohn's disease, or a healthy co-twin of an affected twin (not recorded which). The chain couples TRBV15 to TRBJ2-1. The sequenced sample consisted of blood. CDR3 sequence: CAAAPSYNEQFF.